This T cell receptor beta chain was sequenced during a study of blood T cell repertoires in COVID-19. Patients from Seattle were sampled longitudinally, starting during active infection. Only one count was recorded for this clone. Generated by immunoSEQ multiplex PCR, the TCRdb table keeps only in-frame clones and is missing some. The sample has 110,000 or so clones; around 85% are singletons. The receptor comes from a woman aged 60 to 75 with COVID-19, enrolled during active disease. Sequencing was carried out using peripheral blood.

This chain's CDR3 is CASSIQYSNQPQHF. CDR3 bases: TGTGCCAGTAGTATACAGTATAGCAATCAGCCCCAGCATTTT. V usage is TRBV19 and J usage is TRBJ1-5; D ambiguous. The length of the CDR3 is 14 residues. CDR1 is LNHDA and CDR2 is SQIVND in the germline V gene (reference sequence). The V gene lost 2 bases and the J gene lost 0 bases, with 5 bases spanning the gap.